A selection of T cell receptor beta chains follows, all from one sample in a study of blood T cell repertoires in COVID-19. Using immunoSEQ multiplex PCR, the repertoire was profiled, and TCRdb retains in-frame clones only, with some absent. The sample lists 300,000 to 400,000 clones, roughly 90% occurring once. Material for sequencing was peripheral blood. The receptors here all came from a woman in her 70s with COVID-19, enrolled during active disease. Each CDR3 is given with its conserved first and last residue. Not every row has a clone size; where given, it reads once, few, many or a size class.

V | size | CDR3
TRBV7-8 | once | CASSLGAGGHTEAFF
TRBV2 | . | CASRDRGPNTEAFF
TRBV29-1 | . | CSVEFQGVGAFF
TRBV14 | . | CASSQELARVKNEQFF
TRBV5-1 | . | CASSLQDTEAFF
TRBV27 | . | CASSHGGGLSRELFF
TRBV9 | . | CASSVSSSNQPQHF
TRBV19 | . | CASSIVQGNSPLHF
TRBV15 | few | CATSRDRIDTIYF
TRBV6-2/TRBV6-3 | . | CASSYAGQGTYEQYF
TRBV7-9 | . | CASSSRGFADTQYF
TRBV30 | . | CAWSVGLGADTQYF
TRBV28 | . | CASRPGTTNYGYTF
TRBV11-2 | . | CASSLVLADTDTQYF
TRBV7-2 | . | CASEGARTEAFF
TRBV13 | . | CASGGGMMDTQYF
TRBV29-1 | . | CSAFGRVHTDTQYF